This record looks at one TCR beta chain sequence and its context. This sample is drawn from a study of blood T cell repertoires in COVID-19. Study-level background: Material from acute and convalescent COVID-19 was sourced from the United States, Italy and Spain.

Clones were sequenced by immunoSEQ multiplex PCR, and TCRdb holds only the in-frame ones, with some missing. This table has 200,000 or so clones, less than 90% appearing once. V shed 10 bases and J shed 4 bases, with 19 bases lying between them. This CDR3 has 14 amino acids. The V gene's germline CDR1 is LNHDA and CDR2 SQIVND (reference sequence). The source material was peripheral blood. The V call is TRBV19, the J call TRBJ1-1; TRBD1 is a possible D gene (5 bases). The clonotype originates from a woman in her sixties who had recovered from COVID-19. CDR3 protein: CAIEPGPGGTEAFF. The CDR3 DNA sequence: TGTGCCATCGAACCCGGACCGGGGGGCACTGAAGCTTTCTTT.